The sequence of this T cell receptor (beta chain) was determined in a study of cytomegalovirus exposure and HLA in healthy donors. Study-wide results and caveats: CMV antigen specificity of three CMV-associated chains was confirmed in vitro. Within an earlier analysis, most TCR beta V segments proved productive either about 90% or about 30% of the time.

CDR3 length: 16 residues. Deletions cut 1 base from V and 0 bases from J, with 12 bases between. CDR1 is SEHNR, CDR2 FQNEAQ, per germline (reference sequence). At sampling all donors were nominally healthy, likely with unrecorded immune exposures. PCR employed 60 Vbeta and 13 Jbeta primers. Repertoires were generated with immunoSEQ multiplex PCR, while TCRdb's copy carries only in-frame clones and drops some. The data hold under 150,000 clones, with 65% to 75% observed a single time. As for this clone: Its target is not known.

The TCR sequence derives from a man in his sixties in good health and CMV-seronegative. Sequenced material: PBMCs. This chain links TRBV7-9 with TRBJ1-1; D not certain. Here the CDR3 DNA reads TGTGCCAGCAGCTTAGAACCTGCCAGGATGAACACTGAAGCTTTCTTT. Encoded protein: CASSLEPARMNTEAFF.